The source of this T cell receptor beta chain is a study of Ad26.COV2.S vaccination and SARS-CoV-2 variants. Whole-study context: Dosing was one shot or two shots 56 days apart. Study results and limitations: The authors reported substantial breadth in spike-specific CD8+ and CD4+ T cell responses after vaccination.

This clone was seen only a few times. Its cognate antigen is unknown. Clones were sequenced by immunoSEQ multiplex PCR, and TCRdb holds only the in-frame ones, with some missing. The data contain 350,000 to 500,000 clones, 90% of them singletons. Indicated treatment: some 20 received Ad26.COV2.S at low or high dose, single or two shots; several received placebo; per-sample allocation not given. Each sample was drawn 63 days after the first injection (of vaccine or placebo). This CDR3 contains 15 residues. V was pared by 5 bases and J by 8 bases, with 20 bases between. From germline, CDR1 is SGHRS and CDR2 YFSETQ.

Sequences were derived from peripheral blood, sampled in a trial of Ad26.COV2.S vaccine versus placebo. This chain connects TRBV5-1 to TRBJ1-3; D is undetermined. The source is a person aged 18-65 years who received the Ad26.COV2.S COVID-19 vaccine or a placebo. CDR3 in amino acids: CASRPGPTEEDTIYF. CDR3 coding DNA: TGCGCCAGCAGGCCCGGGCCCACAGAGGAGGACACCATATATTTT. The full variable domain, its missing parts supplied by reference TRBV5-1 and TRBJ1-3, is KAGVTQTPRYLIKTRGQQVTLSCSPISGHRSVSWYQQTPGQGLQFLFEYFSETQRNKGNFPGRFSGRQFSNSRSEMNVSTLELGDSALYLCASRPGPTEEDTIYFGEGSWLTVV.